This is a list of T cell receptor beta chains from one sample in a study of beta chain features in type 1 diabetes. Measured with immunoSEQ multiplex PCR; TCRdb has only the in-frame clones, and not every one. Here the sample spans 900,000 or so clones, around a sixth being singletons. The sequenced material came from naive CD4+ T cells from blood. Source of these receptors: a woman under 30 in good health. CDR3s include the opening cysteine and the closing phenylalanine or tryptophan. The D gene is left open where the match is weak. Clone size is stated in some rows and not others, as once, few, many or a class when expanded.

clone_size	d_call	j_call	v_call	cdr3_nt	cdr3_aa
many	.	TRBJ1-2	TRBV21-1	TGTGCCAGCAGCAAACGGATGAGCTATGGCTACACCTTC	CASSKRMSYGYTF
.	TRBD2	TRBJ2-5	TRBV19	TGTGCCAGTAGTATGGCCCTGGGGGGAGGGAAGACCCAGTACTTC	CASSMALGGGKTQYF
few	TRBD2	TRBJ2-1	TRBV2	TGTGCCAGCAGTCTGCCTTGGACTAGCTTCAGCTCCTACAATGAGCAGTTCTTC	CASSLPWTSFSSYNEQFF
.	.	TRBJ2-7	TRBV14	TGTGCCAGCAGCCAATTTGTGGAAACTCCCTACGAGCAGTACTTC	CASSQFVETPYEQYF
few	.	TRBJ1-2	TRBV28	TGTGCCAGCAGTTTATCAGGACGGACAAGGCGGATCTTAGGCTACACCTTC	CASSLSGRTRRILGYTF
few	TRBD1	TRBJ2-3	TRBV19	TGTGCCAGTAGTATTCAGGGACAGGGGACAGATACGCAGTATTTT	CASSIQGQGTDTQYF
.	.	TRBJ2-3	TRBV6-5	TGTGCCAGCCTCCCTCTAAAGACGAGCACAGATACGCAGTATTTT	CASLPLKTSTDTQYF
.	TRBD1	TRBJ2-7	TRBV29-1	TGCAGCTCCAAGACAGGGTATGAGCAGTACTTC	CSSKTGYEQYF
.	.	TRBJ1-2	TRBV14	TGTGCCAGCAGCCAAGACACAAGGCTCTATGGCTACACCTTC	CASSQDTRLYGYTF
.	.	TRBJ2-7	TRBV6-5	TGTGCCAGCAGTAAACAGGATTCCTCCTACGAGCAGTACTTC	CASSKQDSSYEQYF
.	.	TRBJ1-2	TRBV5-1	TGCGCCAGCAGCTTGGTTGGAGACGGAGGGAACTATGGCTACACCTTC	CASSLVGDGGNYGYTF
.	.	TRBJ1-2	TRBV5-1	TGCGCCAGCAGCTTGGGACAGTATGGCTACACCTTC	CASSLGQYGYTF
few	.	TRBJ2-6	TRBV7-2	TGTGCCAGCAGCCGGCCGGGGGATGGGGCCAACGTCCTGACTTTC	CASSRPGDGANVLTF
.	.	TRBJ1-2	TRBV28	TGTGCCAGCAGTTCCCCCGGGGGGGGCGCTTATGGCTACACCTTC	CASSSPGGGAYGYTF
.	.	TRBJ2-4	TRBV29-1	TGCAGCGTTGAGGGTAGCGCCAAAAACATTCAGTACTTC	CSVEGSAKNIQYF
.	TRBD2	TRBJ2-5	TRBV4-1	TGCGCCAGCAGCCATCGTCTGGCGGGAGGAAGGGGAGAGACCCAGTACTTC	CASSHRLAGGRGETQYF
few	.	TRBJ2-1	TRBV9	TGTGCCAGCAGCGTACAGGGGACGTTTGTCGATGAGCAGTTCTTC	CASSVQGTFVDEQFF
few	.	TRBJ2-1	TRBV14	TGTGCCAGCAGCCAAGGGCCGCACGGACAGTTGTATGAGCAGTTCTTC	CASSQGPHGQLYEQFF
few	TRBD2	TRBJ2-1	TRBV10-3	TGTGCCATCAGCTATAAGTCGACTAGCGGGAGTGAGCAGTTCTTC	CAISYKSTSGSEQFF
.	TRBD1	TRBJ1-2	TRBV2	TGTGCCAGCGCCCAAACCCCCCTACAGGGGGTGAGCGGGGGTGGCTACACCTTC	CASAQTPLQGVSGGGYTF
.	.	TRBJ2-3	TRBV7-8	TGTGCCAGCAGCACGCGGACAGTAAGCAAAAACACAGATACGCAGTATTTT	CASSTRTVSKNTDTQYF
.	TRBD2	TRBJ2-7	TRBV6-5	TGTGCCAGCAGGGGCCCGGGACTAGCGTTATACGAGCAGTACTTC	CASRGPGLALYEQYF
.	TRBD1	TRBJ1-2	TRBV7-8	TGTGCCAGCAGCTTGGGACAGGGTCAGCACTATGGCTACACCTTC	CASSLGQGQHYGYTF
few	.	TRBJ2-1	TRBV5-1	TGCGCCAGCAGCTTGGCGGGGTCCAACAATGAGCAGTTCTTC	CASSLAGSNNEQFF
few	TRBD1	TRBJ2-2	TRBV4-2	TGTGCCAGCAGCCAAGGGGACAGGGGTGCCGGGGAGCTGTTTTTT	CASSQGDRGAGELFF
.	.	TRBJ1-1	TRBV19	TGTGCCAGTAGTAACAGCCAAGCGTACATGAACACTGAAGCTTTCTTT	CASSNSQAYMNTEAFF
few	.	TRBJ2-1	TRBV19	TGTGCCACTCCCGAGAGGTGGAATGAGCAGTTCTTC	CATPERWNEQFF
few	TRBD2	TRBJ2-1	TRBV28	TGTGCCAGCAGCCTGCTAGCGGGAGGGTACAATGAGCAGTTCTTC	CASSLLAGGYNEQFF
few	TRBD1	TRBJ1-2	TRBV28	TGTGCCAGCAGTTTGACAGGGGTGTTAGATGGCTACACCTTC	CASSLTGVLDGYTF
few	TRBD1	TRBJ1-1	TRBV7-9	TGTGCCAGCAGCTTATCCAGACAGGGGAACACTGAAGCTTTCTTT	CASSLSRQGNTEAFF
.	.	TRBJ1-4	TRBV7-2	TGTGCCAGCAGCTTACCAGGGGAGAGTGAAAAACTGTTTTTT	CASSLPGESEKLFF
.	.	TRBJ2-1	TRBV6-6	TGTGCCAGCAAAACTTCAGGAGGTGAGCAGTTCTTC	CASKTSGGEQFF
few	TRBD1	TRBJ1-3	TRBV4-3	TGCGCCAGCAGCCGATCACAGGGGTTTGGTGGAAACACCATATATTTT	CASSRSQGFGGNTIYF
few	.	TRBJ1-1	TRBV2	TGTGCCAGCACCATGGAGGGGACTGAAGCTTTCTTT	CASTMEGTEAFF
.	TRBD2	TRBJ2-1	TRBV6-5	TGTGCCAGCAATTCCGTAGCGGGGGGACAGTTCTTC	CASNSVAGGQFF
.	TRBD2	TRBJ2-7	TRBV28	TGTGCCAGCAGCCAGTCGGCTAGCGGGAGGTACGAGCAGTACTTC	CASSQSASGRYEQYF
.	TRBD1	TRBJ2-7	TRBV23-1	TGCGCCAGCAGTCTCCACCGGGACAGGGAACACGAGCAGTACTTC	CASSLHRDREHEQYF
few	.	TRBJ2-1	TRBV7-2	TGTGCCAGCAGCTTAGGTCAGGGTGGAGGCTCCTACAATGAGCAGTTCTTC	CASSLGQGGGSYNEQFF
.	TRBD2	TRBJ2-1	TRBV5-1	TGCGCCAGCAGCGGTACTAGCGGAACATACAATGAGCAGTTCTTC	CASSGTSGTYNEQFF
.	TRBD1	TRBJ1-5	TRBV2	TGTGCCAGCAGTCCGACACAGGGGGATACTCAGCCCCAGCATTTT	CASSPTQGDTQPQHF
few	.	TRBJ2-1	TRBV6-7	TGTGCCAGCAGTTACTCGGGGGTGACCCCATCCTACAATGAGCAGTTCTTC	CASSYSGVTPSYNEQFF
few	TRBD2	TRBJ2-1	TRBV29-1	TGCAGCGTTGAAGGGACTAGCGGGAGTTTTAATGAGCAGTTCTTC	CSVEGTSGSFNEQFF
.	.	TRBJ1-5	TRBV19	TGTGCCAGCCGTCTCCCCGGCAATCAGCCCCAGCATTTT	CASRLPGNQPQHF
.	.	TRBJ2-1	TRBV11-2	TGTGCCAGCAGCTTTGGGGGGAGCTCCTACAATGAGCAGTTCTTC	CASSFGGSSYNEQFF
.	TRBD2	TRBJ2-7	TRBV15	TGTGCCACCGGACTAGCGGGAACAAGCGAGCAGTACTTC	CATGLAGTSEQYF
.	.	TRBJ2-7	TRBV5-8	TGTGCCAGCAGCTTGGCGGGGGAGCGCTACGAGCAGTACTTC	CASSLAGERYEQYF
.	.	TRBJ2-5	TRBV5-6	TGTGCCAGCAGCTCCACAGGGATCCAAGAGACCCAGTACTTC	CASSSTGIQETQYF
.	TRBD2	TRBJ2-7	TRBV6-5	TGTGCCAGCAGGACCGGGACTAGCTACGAGCAGTACTTC	CASRTGTSYEQYF
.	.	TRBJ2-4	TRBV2	TGTGCCAGCACCATGGACGGAGGAGCCAAAAACATTCAGTACTTC	CASTMDGGAKNIQYF